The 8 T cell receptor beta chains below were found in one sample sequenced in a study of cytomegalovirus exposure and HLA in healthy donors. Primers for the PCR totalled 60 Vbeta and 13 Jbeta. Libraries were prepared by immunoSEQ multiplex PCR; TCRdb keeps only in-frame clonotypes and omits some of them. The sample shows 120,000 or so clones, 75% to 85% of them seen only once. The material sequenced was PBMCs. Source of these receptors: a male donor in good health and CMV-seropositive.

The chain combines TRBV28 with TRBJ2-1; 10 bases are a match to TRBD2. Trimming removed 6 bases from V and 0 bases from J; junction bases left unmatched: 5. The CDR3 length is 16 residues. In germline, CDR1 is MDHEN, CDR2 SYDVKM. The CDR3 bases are TGTGCCAGCAGGGAACTAGCGGGGTCCTCCTACAATGAGCAGTTCTTC. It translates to CASRELAGSSYNEQFF.

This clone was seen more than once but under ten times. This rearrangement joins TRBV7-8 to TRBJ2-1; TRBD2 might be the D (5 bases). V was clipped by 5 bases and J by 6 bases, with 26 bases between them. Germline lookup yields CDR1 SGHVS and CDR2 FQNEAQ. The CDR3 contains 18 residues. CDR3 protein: CASSHRRSGEIVGNEQFF. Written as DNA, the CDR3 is TGTGCCAGCAGCCATCGTCGGAGCGGCGAGATCGTTGGCAATGAGCAGTTCTTC.

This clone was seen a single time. The CDR3 coding sequence is TGCAGCGCCCGGCAGGGGAGGGCCTACGAGCAGTACTTC. Its translation: CSARQGRAYEQYF. This chain uses TRBV29-1 with TRBJ2-7, with D perhaps TRBD2 (7 bases). Germline V gene lookup returns CDR1 SQVTM and CDR2 ANQGSEA. V lost 7 bases to trimming and J lost 2 bases, with 15 bases between them. The CDR3 has 13 residues.

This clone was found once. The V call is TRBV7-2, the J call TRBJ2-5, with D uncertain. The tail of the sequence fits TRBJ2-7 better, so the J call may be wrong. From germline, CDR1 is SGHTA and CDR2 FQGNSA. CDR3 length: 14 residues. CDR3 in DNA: TGTGCCAGCGGTAGTAGGAGTTCTAGCTACGAGCAGTACTTC. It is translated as CASGSRSSSYEQYF.

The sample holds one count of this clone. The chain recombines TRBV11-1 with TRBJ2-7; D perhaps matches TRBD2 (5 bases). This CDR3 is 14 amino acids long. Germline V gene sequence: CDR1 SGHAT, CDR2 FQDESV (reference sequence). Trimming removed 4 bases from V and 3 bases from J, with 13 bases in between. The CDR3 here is CASSSWTVGYEQYF. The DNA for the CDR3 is TGTGCCAGCAGCTCCTGGACTGTTGGCTACGAGCAGTACTTC.

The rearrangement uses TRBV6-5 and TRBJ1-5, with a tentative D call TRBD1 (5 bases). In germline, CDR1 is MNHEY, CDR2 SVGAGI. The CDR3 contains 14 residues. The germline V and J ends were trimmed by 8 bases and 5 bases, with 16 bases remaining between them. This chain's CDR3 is CASVSPTADQPQHF. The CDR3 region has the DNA TGTGCCAGCGTTTCTCCGACAGCAGATCAGCCCCAGCATTTT.

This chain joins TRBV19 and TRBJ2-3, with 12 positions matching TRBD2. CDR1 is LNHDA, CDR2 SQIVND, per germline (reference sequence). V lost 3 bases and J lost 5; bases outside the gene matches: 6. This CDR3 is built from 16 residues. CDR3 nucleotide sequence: TGTGCCAGTAGTATCCTGACTAGCGGGAGTGGAGATACGCAGTATTTT. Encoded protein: CASSILTSGSGDTQYF.

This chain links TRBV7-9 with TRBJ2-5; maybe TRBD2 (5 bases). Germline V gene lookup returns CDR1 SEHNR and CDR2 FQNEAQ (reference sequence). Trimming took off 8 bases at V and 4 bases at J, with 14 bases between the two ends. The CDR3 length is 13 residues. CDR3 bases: TGTGCCAGCCGCCTGGTAGGAGGAGAGACCCAGTACTTC. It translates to CASRLVGGETQYF.